This T cell receptor beta chain is from a study of T cell responses to AZD1222 COVID-19 vaccine. At the level of the study: Pooling covered second doses at about 4 or about 12 weeks. The study's findings and limits: Donors were largely white British and mainly female; clonal diversity was possibly underestimated.

Comment on this clone: Its antigen remains unidentified.

Trimming at V came to 4 bases and at J to 8 bases, leaving 5 bases not matched to a gene. Germline CDR1 reads LGHNA; CDR2 reads YNFKEQ. This CDR3 spans 13 amino acids. Measured with immunoSEQ multiplex PCR; TCRdb has only the in-frame clones, and not every one. Of 95,000 to 150,000 clones detected, approximately 87% appear once; the ten largest clones hold more than 9%. The sample here was peripheral blood, taken on day 0 of AZD1222 vaccination. V gene TRBV4-2 combines with J gene TRBJ1-1, with 9 bases matching TRBD1. The source of this sequence is an adult in good health. In nucleotides, the CDR3 is TGTGCCAGCAGCCGAGACAGGGGGGACGAAGCTTTCTTT. This sequence encodes CASSRDRGDEAFF.